This TCR beta chain was identified during a study of T cell changes during pregnancy in multiple sclerosis. Generated by immunoSEQ multiplex PCR, the TCRdb table keeps only in-frame clones and is missing some. Here the sample spans tens of thousands of clones, about 89% being singletons. Trimming removed 2 bases from V and 0 bases from J; junction bases left unmatched: 10. The CDR3 is 18 amino acids. The germline CDR1 and CDR2 sequences are MNHNS and SASEGT. This chain connects TRBV6-1 to TRBJ1-5, with TRBD1 matching over 7 bases. The sample was CD4+ T cells from peripheral blood mononuclear cells, taken in the second trimester of pregnancy. The TCR comes from a female donor with multiple sclerosis, enrolled in a pregnancy study. The CDR3 DNA is TGTGCCAGCAGTGAACGGGCGGACAGGCCCTATAGCAATCAGCCCCAGCATTTT. Translated: CASSERADRPYSNQPQHF.